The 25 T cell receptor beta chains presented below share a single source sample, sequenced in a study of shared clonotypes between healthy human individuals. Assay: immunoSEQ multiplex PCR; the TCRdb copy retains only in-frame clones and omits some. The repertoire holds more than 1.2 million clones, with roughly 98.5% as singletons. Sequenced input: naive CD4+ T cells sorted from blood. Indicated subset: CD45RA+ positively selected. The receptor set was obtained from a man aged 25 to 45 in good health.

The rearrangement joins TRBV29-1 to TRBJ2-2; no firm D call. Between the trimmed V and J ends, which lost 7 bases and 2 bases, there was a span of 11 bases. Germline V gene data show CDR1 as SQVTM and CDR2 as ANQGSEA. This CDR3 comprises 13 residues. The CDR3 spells CSGRASNTGELFF. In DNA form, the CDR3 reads TGCAGCGGCCGGGCCTCTAACACCGGGGAGCTGTTTTTT.

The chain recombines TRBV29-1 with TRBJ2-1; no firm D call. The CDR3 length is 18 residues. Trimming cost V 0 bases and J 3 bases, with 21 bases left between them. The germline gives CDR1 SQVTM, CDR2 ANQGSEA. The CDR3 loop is CSVEDRTLQAGVYNEQFF. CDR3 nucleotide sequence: TGCAGCGTTGAAGATCGTACCCTGCAGGCTGGAGTCTACAATGAGCAGTTCTTC.

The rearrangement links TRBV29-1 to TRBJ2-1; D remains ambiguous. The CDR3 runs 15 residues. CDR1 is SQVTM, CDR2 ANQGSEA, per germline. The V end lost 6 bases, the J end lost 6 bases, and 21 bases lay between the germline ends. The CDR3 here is CSVQRWLVSSNEQFF. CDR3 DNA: TGCAGCGTGCAAAGGTGGTTAGTGAGCTCCAATGAGCAGTTCTTC.

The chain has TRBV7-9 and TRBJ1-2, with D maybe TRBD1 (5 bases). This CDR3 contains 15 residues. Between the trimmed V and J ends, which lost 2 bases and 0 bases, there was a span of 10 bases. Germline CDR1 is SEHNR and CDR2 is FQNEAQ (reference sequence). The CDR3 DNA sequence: TGTGCCAGCAGCTTACGGCGGACATCTAACTATGGCTACACCTTC. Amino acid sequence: CASSLRRTSNYGYTF.

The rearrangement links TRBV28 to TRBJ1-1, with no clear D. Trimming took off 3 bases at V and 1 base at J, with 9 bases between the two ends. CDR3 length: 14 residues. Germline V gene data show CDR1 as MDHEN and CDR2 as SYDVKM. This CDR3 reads CASSLDHTNTEAFF. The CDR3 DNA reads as TGTGCCAGCAGTTTGGACCACACGAACACTGAAGCTTTCTTT.

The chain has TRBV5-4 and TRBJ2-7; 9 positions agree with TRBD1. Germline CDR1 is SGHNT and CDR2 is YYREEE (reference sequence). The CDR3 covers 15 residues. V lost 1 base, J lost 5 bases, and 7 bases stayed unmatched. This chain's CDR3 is CASSLFLGTGNEQYF. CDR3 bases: TGTGCCAGCAGCTTGTTCTTAGGGACAGGGAACGAGCAGTACTTC.

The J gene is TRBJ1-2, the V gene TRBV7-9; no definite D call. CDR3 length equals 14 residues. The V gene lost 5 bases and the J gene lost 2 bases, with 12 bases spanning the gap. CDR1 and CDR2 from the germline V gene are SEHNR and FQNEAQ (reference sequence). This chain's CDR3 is CASSPVGSNYGYTF. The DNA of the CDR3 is TGTGCCAGCAGCCCCGTCGGGTCCAACTATGGCTACACCTTC.

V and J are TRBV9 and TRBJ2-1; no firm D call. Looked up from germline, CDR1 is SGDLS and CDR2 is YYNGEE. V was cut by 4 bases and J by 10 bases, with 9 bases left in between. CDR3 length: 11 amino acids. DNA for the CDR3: TGTGCCAGCAGCCGTACCGTAGAGCAGTTCTTC. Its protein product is CASSRTVEQFF.

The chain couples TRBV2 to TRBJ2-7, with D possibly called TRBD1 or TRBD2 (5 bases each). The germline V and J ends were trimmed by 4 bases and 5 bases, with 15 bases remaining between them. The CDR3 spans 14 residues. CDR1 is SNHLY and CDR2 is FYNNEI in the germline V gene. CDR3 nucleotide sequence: TGTGCCAGCAGTGGGGGACCCCGAGTCAACGAGCAGTACTTC. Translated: CASSGGPRVNEQYF. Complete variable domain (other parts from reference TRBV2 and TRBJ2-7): EPEVTQTPSHQVTQMGQEVILRCVPISNHLYFYWYRQILGQKVEFLVSFYNNEISEKSEIFDDQFSVERPDGSNFTLKIRSTKLEDSAMYFCASSGGPRVNEQYFGPGTRLTVT.

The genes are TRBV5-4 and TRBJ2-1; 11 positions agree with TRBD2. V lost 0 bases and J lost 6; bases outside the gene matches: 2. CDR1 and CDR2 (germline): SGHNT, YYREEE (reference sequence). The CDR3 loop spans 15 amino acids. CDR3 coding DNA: TGTGCCAGCAGCTTGGAACTAGCGGGAGCCAATGAGCAGTTCTTC. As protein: CASSLELAGANEQFF. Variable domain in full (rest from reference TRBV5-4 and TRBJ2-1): ETGVTQSPTHLIKTRGQQVTLRCSSQSGHNTVSWYQQALGQGPQFIFQYYREEENGRGNFPPRFSGLQFPNYSSELNVNALELDDSALYLCASSLELAGANEQFFGPGTRLTVL.

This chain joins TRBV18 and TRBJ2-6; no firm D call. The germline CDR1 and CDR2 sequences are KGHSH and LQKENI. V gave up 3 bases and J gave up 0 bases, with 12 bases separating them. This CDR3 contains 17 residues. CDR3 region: CASSPLTLNSGANVLTF. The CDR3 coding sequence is TGTGCCAGCTCACCTCTCACACTAAACTCTGGGGCCAACGTCCTGACTTTC. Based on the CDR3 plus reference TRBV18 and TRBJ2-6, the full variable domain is NAGVMQNPRHLVRRRGQEARLRCSPMKGHSHVYWYRQLPEEGLKFMVYLQKENIIDESGMPKERFSAEFPKEGPSILRIQQVVRGDSAAYFCASSPLTLNSGANVLTFGAGSRLTVL.

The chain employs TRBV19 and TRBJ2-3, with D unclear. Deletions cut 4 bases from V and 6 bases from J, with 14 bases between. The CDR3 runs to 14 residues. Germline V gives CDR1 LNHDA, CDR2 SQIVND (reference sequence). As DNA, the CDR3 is TGTGCCAGTAGTAGAAGGACGGTGGGGGATACGCAGTATTTT. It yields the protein CASSRRTVGDTQYF.

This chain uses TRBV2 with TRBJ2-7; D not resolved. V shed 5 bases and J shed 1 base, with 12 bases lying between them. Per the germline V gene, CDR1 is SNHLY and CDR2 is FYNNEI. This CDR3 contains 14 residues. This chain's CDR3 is CASSFGPPSYEQYF. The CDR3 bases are TGTGCCAGCAGTTTCGGGCCGCCATCCTACGAGCAGTACTTC.

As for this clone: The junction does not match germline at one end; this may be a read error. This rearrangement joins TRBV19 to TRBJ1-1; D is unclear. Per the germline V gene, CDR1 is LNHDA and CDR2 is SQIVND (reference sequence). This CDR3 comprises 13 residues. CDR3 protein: CASRIDISTEAFF. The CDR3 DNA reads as TGTGCCAGTAGGATAGACATTTCCACTGAAGCTTTCTTT.

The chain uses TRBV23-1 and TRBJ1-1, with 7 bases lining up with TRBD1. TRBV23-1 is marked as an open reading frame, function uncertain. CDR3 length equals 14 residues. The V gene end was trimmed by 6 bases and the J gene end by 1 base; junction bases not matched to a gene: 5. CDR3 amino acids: CASRPDRENTEAFF. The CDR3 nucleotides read TGCGCCAGCAGACCCGACAGGGAGAACACTGAAGCTTTCTTT.

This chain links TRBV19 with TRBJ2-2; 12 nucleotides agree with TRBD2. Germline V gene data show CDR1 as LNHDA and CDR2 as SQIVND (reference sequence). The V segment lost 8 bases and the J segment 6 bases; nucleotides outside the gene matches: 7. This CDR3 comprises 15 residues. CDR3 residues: CASQLAGGFPGELFF. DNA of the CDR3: TGTGCCAGTCAACTAGCGGGAGGATTTCCCGGGGAGCTGTTTTTT.

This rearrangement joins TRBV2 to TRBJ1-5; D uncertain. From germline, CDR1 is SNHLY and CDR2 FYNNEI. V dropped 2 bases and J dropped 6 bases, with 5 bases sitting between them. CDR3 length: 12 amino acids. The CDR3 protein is CASSERIQPQHF. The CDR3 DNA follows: TGTGCCAGCAGTGAAAGAATTCAGCCCCAGCATTTT.

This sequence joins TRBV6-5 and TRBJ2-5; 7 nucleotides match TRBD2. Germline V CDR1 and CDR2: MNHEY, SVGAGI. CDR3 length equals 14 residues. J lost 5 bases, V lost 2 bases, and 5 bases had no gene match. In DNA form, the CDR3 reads TGTGCCAGCAGTTACGGACTAGGGGAGGAGACCCAGTACTTC. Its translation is CASSYGLGEETQYF.

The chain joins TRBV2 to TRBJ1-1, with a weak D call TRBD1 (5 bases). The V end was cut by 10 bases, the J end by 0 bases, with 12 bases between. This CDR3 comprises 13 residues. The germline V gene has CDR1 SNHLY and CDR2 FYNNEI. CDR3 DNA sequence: TGTGCCATTTCAGGGAACCTGAACACTGAAGCTTTCTTT. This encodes CAISGNLNTEAFF.

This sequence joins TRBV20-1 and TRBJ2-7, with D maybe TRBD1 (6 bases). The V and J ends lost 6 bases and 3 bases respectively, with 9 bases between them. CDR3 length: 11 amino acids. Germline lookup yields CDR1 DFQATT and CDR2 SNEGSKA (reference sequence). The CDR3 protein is CSAEDSYEQYF. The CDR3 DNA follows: TGCAGTGCCGAGGACAGCTACGAGCAGTACTTC.

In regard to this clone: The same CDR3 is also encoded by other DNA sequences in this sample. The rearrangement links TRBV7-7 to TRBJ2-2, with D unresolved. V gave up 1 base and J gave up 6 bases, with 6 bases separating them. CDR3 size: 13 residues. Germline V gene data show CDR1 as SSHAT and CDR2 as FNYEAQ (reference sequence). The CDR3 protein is CASSLDLSGELFF. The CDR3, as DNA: TGTGCCAGCAGCTTAGATTTATCCGGGGAGCTGTTTTTT.

CDR3 coding DNA: TGCGCCAGCAGCTTGGGGGAGGCGGGTTCTGGAAACACCATATATTTT. It translates to CASSLGEAGSGNTIYF. The chain has TRBV5-1 and TRBJ1-3; no clear D. The germline V gene encodes CDR1 SGHRS and CDR2 YFSETQ. This CDR3 is 16 amino acids long. The V and J ends lost 0 bases and 1 base respectively, with 11 bases between them.

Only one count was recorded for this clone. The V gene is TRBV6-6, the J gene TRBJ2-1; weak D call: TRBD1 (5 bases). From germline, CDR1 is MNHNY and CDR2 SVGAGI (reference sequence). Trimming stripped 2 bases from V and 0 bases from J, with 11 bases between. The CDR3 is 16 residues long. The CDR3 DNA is TGTGCCAGCAGTTACCCACAGGTGAGCTCCTACAATGAGCAGTTCTTC. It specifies CASSYPQVSSYNEQFF.

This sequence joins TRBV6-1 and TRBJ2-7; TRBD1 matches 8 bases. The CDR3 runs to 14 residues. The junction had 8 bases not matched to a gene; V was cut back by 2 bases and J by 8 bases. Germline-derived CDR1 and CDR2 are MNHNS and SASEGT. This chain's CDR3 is CASSEFGTGGKQYF. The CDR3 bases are TGTGCCAGCAGTGAATTTGGAACAGGGGGGAAGCAGTACTTC.

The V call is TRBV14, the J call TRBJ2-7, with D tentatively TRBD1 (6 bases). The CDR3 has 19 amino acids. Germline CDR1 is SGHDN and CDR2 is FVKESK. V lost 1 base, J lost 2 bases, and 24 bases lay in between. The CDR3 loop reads CASSQASQGNPFNPYEQYF. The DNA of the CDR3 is TGTGCCAGCAGCCAAGCGTCACAGGGTAATCCTTTTAACCCCTACGAGCAGTACTTC.